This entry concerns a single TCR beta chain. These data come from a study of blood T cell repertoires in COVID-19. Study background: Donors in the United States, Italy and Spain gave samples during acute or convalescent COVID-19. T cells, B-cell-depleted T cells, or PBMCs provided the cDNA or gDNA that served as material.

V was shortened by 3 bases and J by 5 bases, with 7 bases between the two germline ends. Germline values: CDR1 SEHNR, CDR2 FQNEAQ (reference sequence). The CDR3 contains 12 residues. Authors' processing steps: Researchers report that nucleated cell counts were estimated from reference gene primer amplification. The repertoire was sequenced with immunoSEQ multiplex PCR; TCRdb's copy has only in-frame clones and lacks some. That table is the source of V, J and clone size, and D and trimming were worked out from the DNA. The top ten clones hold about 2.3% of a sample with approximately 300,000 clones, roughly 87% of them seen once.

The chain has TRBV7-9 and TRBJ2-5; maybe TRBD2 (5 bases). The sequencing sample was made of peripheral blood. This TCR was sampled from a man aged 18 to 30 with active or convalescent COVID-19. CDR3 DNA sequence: TGTGCCAGCAGCTTGGAGCGGGAGACCCAGTACTTC. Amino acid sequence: CASSLERETQYF.